Presented here are 24 T cell receptor beta chains from one specimen sequenced in a study of T cell changes during pregnancy in multiple sclerosis. This table comes from immunoSEQ multiplex PCR, and its TCRdb copy is limited to in-frame clones, with some not included. This sample has 60,000 to 70,000 clones; 91% occur once, and the top ten carry less than 1.5%. Sequencing used peripheral blood, obtained after pregnancy. These receptors were taken from a female donor in good health, enrolled as a control in a pregnancy study.

The sample holds one count of this clone. The CDR3: CASSPEGGDSYNSPLHF. CDR3 in DNA: TGTGCCAGCTCACCCGAAGGGGGAGACTCCTATAATTCACCCCTCCACTTT. This sequence joins TRBV18 and TRBJ1-6; a weak D match, TRBD1 (6 bases). Deletions cut 3 bases from V and 0 bases from J, with 12 bases between. This CDR3 spans 17 amino acids. The germline V gene has CDR1 KGHSH and CDR2 LQKENI.

The chain employs TRBV7-2 and TRBJ1-2; the D gene is possibly TRBD1 (6 bases). Germline V CDR1 and CDR2: SGHTA, FQGNSA. The CDR3 has 15 amino acids. V shed 2 bases and J shed 0 bases, with 10 bases lying between them. The CDR3 bases are TGTGCCAGCAGCTTATCTCACAGGGCTAACTATGGCTACACCTTC. Its translation: CASSLSHRANYGYTF.

The chain carries TRBV7-9 and TRBJ1-4; weak D call: TRBD1 (5 bases). Germline CDR1 is SEHNR and CDR2 is FQNEAQ (reference sequence). V dropped 6 bases and J dropped 7 bases, with 18 bases sitting between them. The CDR3 extends over 15 amino acids. Here the CDR3 reads CASSVRVQATEKLFF. In nucleotides, the CDR3 is TGTGCCAGCAGTGTAAGGGTACAGGCGACTGAAAAACTGTTTTTT.

The gene calls are TRBV12-5 and TRBJ1-2; D is possibly TRBD1 (6 bases). With 0 bases removed from V and 11 bases from J, the gap between germline ends came to 10 bases. The CDR3 loop spans 12 amino acids. Germline lookup yields CDR1 LGHNT and CDR2 FRNRAP. The DNA of the CDR3 is TGTGCTAGTGGTTTGGTAGGGGGTACTTACACCTTC. Protein sequence: CASGLVGGTYTF.

The chain couples TRBV13 to TRBJ1-1; TRBD1 matches 8 bases. The junction had 9 bases not matched to a gene; V was cut back by 5 bases and J by 4 bases. Germline CDR1 reads PRHDT; CDR2 reads FYEKMQ (reference sequence). The CDR3 consists of 15 residues. The CDR3 coding sequence is TGTGCCAGCAGCCTCCCCCCGACAGGGGTCACTGAAGCTTTCTTT. Amino acid sequence: CASSLPPTGVTEAFF.

The CDR3 sequence: CASSVGIQTSGNEQFF. In DNA form, the CDR3 reads TGTGCCAGCAGCGTAGGGATCCAAACCTCGGGGAATGAGCAGTTCTTC. The chain carries TRBV9 and TRBJ2-1; TRBD2 is a possible D gene (5 bases). From germline, CDR1 is SGDLS and CDR2 YYNGEE. CDR3 length: 16 residues. V was pared by 0 bases and J by 7 bases, with 17 bases between.

There are a few counts of this clone. The V gene is TRBV5-6, the J gene TRBJ1-1; D unresolved. V lost 4 bases and J 4 bases, leaving 14 bases between the germline ends. The CDR3 spans 14 residues. The germline V gene has CDR1 SGHDT and CDR2 YYEEEE. This CDR3 reads CASSLQSRGTEAFF. The CDR3 nucleotides are TGTGCCAGCAGCCTTCAATCGCGGGGCACTGAAGCTTTCTTT.

This chain connects TRBV2 to TRBJ1-1; possibly TRBD1 for D (6 bases). V was cut by 6 bases and J by 1 base, with 9 bases left in between. The V gene's germline CDR1 is SNHLY and CDR2 FYNNEI. The CDR3 runs 13 residues. As DNA, the CDR3 is TGTGCCAGCAGGCAGGGGTGGAACACTGAAGCTTTCTTT. Amino acid sequence: CASRQGWNTEAFF.

V usage is TRBV5-1 and J usage is TRBJ2-3, with TRBD2 identical over 9 bases. Germline V gene lookup returns CDR1 SGHRS and CDR2 YFSETQ. The CDR3 runs to 15 residues. Germline trimming cut 5 bases from V and 2 bases from J; bases unmatched to any gene: 6. The CDR3 region has the DNA TGCGCCAGCAGTTCAAGGACTAGCGACACAGATACGCAGTATTTT. Its translation: CASSSRTSDTDTQYF.

The J gene is TRBJ2-3, the V gene TRBV6-1; D remains unclear. Trimming left V 6 bases short and J 6 bases short, with 19 bases between. The CDR3 extends over 15 amino acids. In germline, CDR1 is MNHNS, CDR2 SASEGT. The CDR3 DNA sequence: TGTGCCAGCAGCGCGACATTCTTATTCACGGATACGCAGTATTTT. The encoded protein is CASSATFLFTDTQYF.

This clone showed up just once. The V and J genes are TRBV30 and TRBJ2-3; D is uncertain. Germline V gene sequence: CDR1 GTSNPN, CDR2 SVGIG (reference sequence). This CDR3 contains 14 residues. The V end was cut by 3 bases, the J end by 8 bases, with 18 bases between. The CDR3 sequence: CAWSAAPGGGTQYF. CDR3 DNA: TGTGCCTGGAGCGCCGCCCCTGGCGGCGGTACGCAGTATTTT.

For the CDR3, the DNA is TGTGCCAGCAGCCCGCAGGCAGGGGCTGAAGCTTTCTTT. This translates into CASSPQAGAEAFF. The V gene is TRBV4-2, the J gene TRBJ1-1, with TRBD1 as a possible D gene (6 bases). The CDR3 length is 13 residues. V lost 4 bases, J lost 6 bases, and 12 bases lay in between. Germline V gives CDR1 LGHNA, CDR2 YNFKEQ.

The V call is TRBV7-9, the J call TRBJ1-3; possibly TRBD1 for D (5 bases). This CDR3 is 16 amino acids long. Germline V CDR1 and CDR2: SEHNR, FQNEAQ (reference sequence). Trimming left V 6 bases short and J 0 bases short, with 15 bases between. The CDR3 nucleotides read TGTGCCAGCAGGGTTGGGGGGATCCACTCTGGAAACACCATATATTTT. Protein sequence: CASRVGGIHSGNTIYF.

The chain recombines TRBV11-3 with TRBJ2-5; D may be TRBD2 (6 bases). Germline V CDR1 and CDR2: SGHNT, YENEEA. V shed 5 bases and J shed 5 bases, with 15 bases lying between them. The CDR3 is 14 amino acids. Written as DNA, the CDR3 is TGTGCCAGCAGCGCGGGGACGGGCCTCGAGACCCAGTACTTC. Translating gives CASSAGTGLETQYF.

The chain combines TRBV9 with TRBJ2-1; 9 bases agree with TRBD1. Germline CDR1 and CDR2: SGDLS and YYNGEE. The CDR3 sequence is 14 residues long. Trimming cost V 3 bases and J 8 bases; bases outside gene matches: 6. Here the CDR3 DNA reads TGTGCCAGCAGCGCCTACAGGGGGCAGGATGAGCAGTTCTTC. Its translation: CASSAYRGQDEQFF.

V and J are TRBV6-6 and TRBJ2-7; 12 bases line up with TRBD1. With V trimmed by 5 bases and J by 5 bases, 7 bases remained unmatched. This CDR3 has 15 residues. CDR1 and CDR2 (germline): MNHNY, SVGAGI (reference sequence). CDR3 sequence reads: CASSPGTGGRDEQYF. Here the CDR3 DNA reads TGTGCCAGCAGTCCCGGGACAGGGGGCCGGGACGAGCAGTACTTC.

The chain uses TRBV30 and TRBJ1-5; no clear D. Germline CDR1 reads GTSNPN; CDR2 reads SVGIG (reference sequence). This CDR3 is built from 14 residues. Trimming stripped 0 bases from V and 1 base from J, with 7 bases between. The chain's CDR3 is CAWSVGVSNQPQHF. In DNA, the CDR3 is TGTGCCTGGAGTGTCGGGGTCAGCAATCAGCCCCAGCATTTT.

Worth noting for this clone: Other DNA sequences within the sample encode an identical CDR3. The chain is built from TRBV27 and TRBJ1-5; tentatively, D is TRBD1 (5 bases). The germline V gene has CDR1 MNHEY and CDR2 SMNVEV (reference sequence). This CDR3 spans 13 amino acids. The V end was cut by 2 bases, the J end by 6 bases, with 8 bases between. For the CDR3, the DNA is TGTGCCAGCAGTTTAGGGGGAGGTCAGCCCCAGCATTTT. Translated, it gives CASSLGGGQPQHF.

The chain joins TRBV27 to TRBJ1-5, with D unclear. In germline, CDR1 is MNHEY, CDR2 SMNVEV (reference sequence). CDR3 size: 15 residues. V was trimmed by 0 bases and J by 5 bases, leaving 11 bases between them. The CDR3 sequence is CASSLSGGDHQPQHF. As DNA, the CDR3 is TGTGCCAGCAGTTTATCCGGCGGCGATCATCAGCCCCAGCATTTT.

This rearrangement joins TRBV6-5 to TRBJ2-5, with 10 bases that match TRBD2. V was clipped by 2 bases and J by 2 bases; unmatched bases: 5. The CDR3 length is 16 residues. CDR1 is MNHEY and CDR2 is SVGAGI in the germline V gene. The CDR3 region has the DNA TGTGCCAGCAGTTACCCCTCTAGCGGGGGACAAGAGACCCAGTACTTC. It specifies CASSYPSSGGQETQYF.

The V call is TRBV7-6, the J call TRBJ2-3; the match to TRBD2 covers 7 bases. CDR1 and CDR2 from the germline V gene are SGHVS and FNYEAQ. J was trimmed by 2 bases and V by 5 bases; bases with no gene match: 10. CDR3 length: 16 residues. The DNA for the CDR3 is TGTGCCAGCAGCAAAGGTGGGGGGAGGGTCACAGATACGCAGTATTTT. Its translation is CASSKGGGRVTDTQYF. The variable domain in full, with the rest retrieved from reference TRBV7-6 and TRBJ2-3, is GAGVSQSPRYKVTKRGQDVALRCDPISGHVSLYWYRQALGQGPEFLTYFNYEAQQDKSGLPNDRFSAERPEGSISTLTIQRTEQRDSAMYRCASSKGGGRVTDTQYFGPGTRLTVL.

There are a few counts of this clone. CDR3 region: CATSGGTGDTGELFF. In nucleotides, the CDR3 is TGTGCCACCAGCGGGGGGACAGGGGACACCGGGGAGCTGTTTTTT. The gene calls are TRBV15 and TRBJ2-2, with 10 nucleotides matching TRBD1. CDR1 is LNHNV and CDR2 is YYDKDF in the germline V gene (reference sequence). With V trimmed by 5 bases and J by 3 bases, 3 bases remained unmatched. The CDR3 is 15 amino acids. The full variable domain, completed using reference TRBV15 and TRBJ2-2, is DAMVIQNPRYQVTQFGKPVTLSCSQTLNHNVMYWYQQKSSQAPKLLFHYYDKDFNNEADTPDNFQSRRPNTSFCFLDIRSPGLGDTAMYLCATSGGTGDTGELFFGEGSRLTVL.

This chain connects TRBV30 to TRBJ1-4; possible D gene TRBD1, 6 bases. CDR3 length equals 14 residues. The V and J ends lost 5 bases and 4 bases respectively, with 14 bases between them. Germline CDR1 and CDR2: GTSNPN and SVGIG (reference sequence). CDR3 loop: CAWDRPPGNEKLFF. Here the CDR3 DNA reads TGTGCCTGGGACAGGCCTCCGGGTAATGAAAAACTGTTTTTT. Full variable domain (rest looked up from reference TRBV30 and TRBJ1-4): SQTIHQWPATLVQPVGSPLSLECTVEGTSNPNLYWYRQAAGRGLQLLFYSVGIGQISSEVPQNLSASRPQDRQFILSSKKLLLSDSGFYLCAWDRPPGNEKLFFGSGTQLSVL.

V is TRBV6-6 and J is TRBJ2-4, with TRBD1 matching over 10 bases. V shed 2 bases, J shed 8 bases, and the junction held 6 bases outside the gene matches. This CDR3 comprises 15 residues. Per the germline V gene, CDR1 is MNHNY and CDR2 is SVGAGI (reference sequence). The CDR3 DNA is TGTGCCAGCAGTTACAGCCGGGACAGGGGCGACATTCAGTACTTC. Its translation is CASSYSRDRGDIQYF.